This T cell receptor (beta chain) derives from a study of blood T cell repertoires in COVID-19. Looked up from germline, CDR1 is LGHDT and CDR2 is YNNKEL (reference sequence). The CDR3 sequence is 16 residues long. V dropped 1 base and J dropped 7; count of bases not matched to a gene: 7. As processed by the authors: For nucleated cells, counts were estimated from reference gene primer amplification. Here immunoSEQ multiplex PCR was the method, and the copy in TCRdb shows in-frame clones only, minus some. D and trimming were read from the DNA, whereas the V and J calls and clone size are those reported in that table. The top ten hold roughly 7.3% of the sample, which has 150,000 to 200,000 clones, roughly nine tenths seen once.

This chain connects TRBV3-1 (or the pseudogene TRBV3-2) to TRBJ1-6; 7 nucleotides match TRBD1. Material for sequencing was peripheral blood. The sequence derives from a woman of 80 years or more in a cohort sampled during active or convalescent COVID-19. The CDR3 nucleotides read TGTGCCAGCAGCCAAGTTTTGACAGGGCGGAATTCACCCCTCCACTTT. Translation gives CASSQVLTGRNSPLHF.